A single sample gave rise to the 27 T cell receptor beta chains below, sequenced in a study of blood T cell repertoires in COVID-19. Assay used: immunoSEQ multiplex PCR; TCRdb lists only in-frame clones, some missing. The sample carries about 380,000 clones, roughly 80% recorded once. The sequenced sample was peripheral blood. All receptors derive from a human donor with acute or convalescent COVID-19. The donor label of this sample is uncertain.

The chain joins TRBV28 to TRBJ2-7; weak D call: TRBD1 (6 bases). Trimming shortened V by 8 bases and J by 2 bases, and 16 bases separated the two germline ends. Germline CDR1 is MDHEN and CDR2 is SYDVKM. This CDR3 is built from 14 residues. Here the CDR3 reads CASSLQGTTYEQYF. DNA of the CDR3: TGTGCCAGCTCGCTCCAGGGGACCACCTACGAGCAGTACTTC.

The chain recombines TRBV19 with TRBJ1-6; D possibly corresponds to TRBD1 (6 bases). The CDR3 runs 15 residues. V lost 3 bases and J 9 bases, leaving 15 bases between the germline ends. Germline CDR1 reads LNHDA; CDR2 reads SQIVND (reference sequence). The CDR3 bases are TGTGCCAGTAGTATTTTCTCGACAGGAGCTTCACCCCTCCACTTT. Residues: CASSIFSTGASPLHF.

This clone was recorded once. V gene TRBV10-2 combines with J gene TRBJ1-4; 7 positions match TRBD1. In germline, CDR1 is WSHSY, CDR2 SAAADI. Losses at the gene ends were 7 bases for V and 5 bases for J; bases not matched to a gene: 7. CDR3 size: 14 residues. CDR3 sequence: CASIADRKNEKLFF. The CDR3 DNA sequence: TGCGCCAGCATTGCGGACAGGAAGAATGAAAAACTGTTTTTT.

The table lists this clone with a count of one. The CDR3 here is CASQERYNQPQHF. The CDR3 DNA sequence: TGTGCCAGCCAGGAACGGTACAATCAGCCCCAGCATTTT. The chain joins TRBV6-5 to TRBJ1-5, with D uncertain. The length of the CDR3 is 13 residues. V dropped 8 bases and J dropped 3 bases, with 11 bases sitting between them. Germline assignment: CDR1 MNHEY and CDR2 SVGAGI.

This chain uses TRBV11-1 with TRBJ2-7; 8 bases are a match to TRBD1. The ends lost 1 base at V and 1 base at J; junction bases unmatched: 3. The CDR3 extends over 15 amino acids. Looked up from germline, CDR1 is SGHAT and CDR2 is FQDESV (reference sequence). The CDR3 bases are TGTGCCAGCAGCTTAGGACAGGGGCCATCCTACGAGCAGTACTTC. It codes for CASSLGQGPSYEQYF.

The chain has TRBV27 and TRBJ2-7; TRBD2 agrees at 8 bases. V dropped 10 bases and J dropped 0; count of bases not matched to a gene: 5. In germline, CDR1 is MNHEY, CDR2 SMNVEV (reference sequence). The length of the CDR3 is 13 residues. The CDR3 is CATGAGGSYEQYF. The CDR3 nucleotides read TGTGCCACGGGGGCGGGGGGCTCCTACGAGCAGTACTTC.

The V and J genes are TRBV10-3 and TRBJ2-7, with D perhaps TRBD2 (6 bases). The CDR3 is 15 amino acids. CDR1 and CDR2 (germline): ENHRY, SYGVKD. V lost 4 bases, J lost 0 bases, and 13 bases lay in between. CDR3: CAISGIAVGSYEQYF. In nucleotides, the CDR3 is TGTGCCATCAGTGGGATAGCGGTCGGCTCCTACGAGCAGTACTTC.

The count of this clone is one. The chain combines TRBV27 with TRBJ1-1; 9 nucleotides align to TRBD1. The germline CDR1 and CDR2 sequences are MNHEY and SMNVEV (reference sequence). The CDR3 has 19 residues. J gave up 5 bases and V 2 bases, and 18 bases lay outside the gene matches. This CDR3 reads CASSLAGYRQGGTKTEAFF. In DNA, the CDR3 is TGTGCCAGCAGTTTAGCCGGATATCGACAGGGGGGGACTAAGACTGAAGCTTTCTTT.

The rearrangement joins TRBV18 to TRBJ1-5, with D perhaps TRBD1 (5 bases). V was shortened by 4 bases and J by 5 bases, with 9 bases between the two germline ends. The CDR3 sequence is 13 residues long. Germline V gene sequence: CDR1 KGHSH, CDR2 LQKENI. CDR3: CASSRGEYQPQHF. In nucleotides, the CDR3 is TGTGCCAGCTCACGGGGGGAATATCAGCCCCAGCATTTT.

The chain uses TRBV6-5 and TRBJ1-2; D is uncertain. The CDR3 loop spans 14 amino acids. Looked up from germline, CDR1 is MNHEY and CDR2 is SVGAGI. Trimming shortened V by 2 bases and J by 5 bases, and 12 bases separated the two germline ends. The CDR3 region has the DNA TGTGCCAGCAGTTACGGCGGAACCACTTATGGCTACACCTTC. This encodes CASSYGGTTYGYTF.

The chain recombines TRBV7-2 with TRBJ1-6; no firm D call. CDR3 length: 11 residues. The germline gives CDR1 SGHTA, CDR2 FQGNSA. Trimming shortened V by 8 bases and J by 7 bases, and 6 bases separated the two germline ends. The CDR3 region is CASRQNSPLHF. The CDR3 bases are TGTGCCAGCCGCCAGAATTCACCCCTCCACTTT.

This rearrangement joins TRBV30 to TRBJ1-6; D possibly corresponds to TRBD1 (5 bases). V was shortened by 5 bases and J by 10 bases, with 12 bases between the two germline ends. The CDR3 loop spans 12 amino acids. CDR1 is GTSNPN and CDR2 is SVGIG in the germline V gene (reference sequence). CDR3 in amino acids: CAWDSERSPLHF. The CDR3 bases are TGTGCCTGGGACAGTGAAAGATCACCCCTCCACTTT.

This clone was detected once. The J gene is TRBJ2-7, the V gene TRBV14, with TRBD1 matching over 8 bases. Germline-derived CDR1 and CDR2 are SGHDN and FVKESK. The CDR3 totals 14 residues. The V segment lost 4 bases and the J segment 0 bases; nucleotides outside the gene matches: 2. The CDR3 DNA follows: TGTGCCAGCAGCCGGACAGGGAGCTCCTACGAGCAGTACTTC. Protein: CASSRTGSSYEQYF.

The gene calls are TRBV27 and TRBJ2-5; 13 nucleotides line up with TRBD2. Per germline, CDR1 MNHEY and CDR2 SMNVEV (reference sequence). Unmatched junction bases numbered 4, after V lost 6 bases and J lost 3 bases. The CDR3 has 15 amino acids. This CDR3 is CASRLLAGGEETQYF. In nucleotides, the CDR3 is TGTGCCAGCAGGTTACTAGCGGGGGGGGAAGAGACCCAGTACTTC.

The rearrangement uses TRBV5-8 and TRBJ2-1, with 9 positions matching TRBD2. The CDR3 sequence is 13 residues long. Germline lookup yields CDR1 SGHTS and CDR2 YDEGEE. V was pared by 3 bases and J by 7 bases, with 2 bases of the junction left unmatched. CDR3 coding DNA: TGTGCCAGCAGCTACGGACTAGCGAATGAGCAGTTCTTC. Amino acids: CASSYGLANEQFF.

This clone appeared many times. This chain uses TRBV9 with TRBJ1-2, with a tentative D call TRBD1 (6 bases). Trimming took off 4 bases at V and 0 bases at J, with 16 bases between the two ends. Germline CDR1 and CDR2: SGDLS and YYNGEE. The CDR3 consists of 16 residues. The CDR3 sequence: CASSSSGAGANYGYTF. CDR3 in DNA: TGTGCCAGCAGCTCCTCAGGGGCAGGAGCTAACTATGGCTACACCTTC.

The V call is TRBV2, the J call TRBJ2-2; 9 bases fit TRBD1. The J segment lost 4 bases and the V segment lost 4 bases, leaving 4 bases of the junction unmatched. This CDR3 has 15 residues. Germline V CDR1 and CDR2: SNHLY, FYNNEI. As DNA, the CDR3 is TGTGCCAGCAGTGCACAGGGGGCCATCACCGGGGAGCTGTTTTTT. Encoded protein: CASSAQGAITGELFF.

The chain joins TRBV18 to TRBJ2-1; a weak D match, TRBD2 (6 bases). Per germline, CDR1 KGHSH and CDR2 LQKENI. Trimming took 3 bases from V and 10 from J, leaving 16 bases between them. The CDR3 contains 14 residues. The CDR3 spells CASSPGGAAWEQFF. The DNA for the CDR3 is TGTGCCAGCTCACCCGGCGGGGCCGCTTGGGAGCAGTTCTTC. Complete variable domain (other parts from reference TRBV18 and TRBJ2-1): NAGVMQNPRHLVRRRGQEARLRCSPMKGHSHVYWYRQLPEEGLKFMVYLQKENIIDESGMPKERFSAEFPKEGPSILRIQQVVRGDSAAYFCASSPGGAAWEQFFGPGTRLTVL.

V usage is TRBV6-6 and J usage is TRBJ1-2; TRBD1 might be the D (6 bases). The CDR3 loop spans 15 amino acids. Germline V gene lookup returns CDR1 MNHNY and CDR2 SVGAGI (reference sequence). V lost 8 bases, J lost 8 bases, and 24 bases lay in between. DNA for the CDR3: TGTGCCAGCCTCTTAGGTGGGGGCAAGGGCGCCGGCTACACCTTC. Its translation: CASLLGGGKGAGYTF.

The gene calls are TRBV18 and TRBJ2-1; tentative D call: TRBD1 (6 bases). The CDR3 covers 14 residues. Germline lookup yields CDR1 KGHSH and CDR2 LQKENI. Trimming removed 4 bases from V and 15 bases from J, with 22 bases in between. In nucleotides, the CDR3 is TGTGCCAGCTCACAGCCTACCGGGACAACTAAACCGTTCTTC. Its protein is CASSQPTGTTKPFF.

The chain has TRBV5-1 and TRBJ2-1, with TRBD1 as a possible D gene (5 bases). V gave up 4 bases and J gave up 0 bases, with 14 bases separating them. Per the germline V gene, CDR1 is SGHRS and CDR2 is YFSETQ. The CDR3 extends over 16 amino acids. CDR3 protein: CASSPGHQSSYNEQFF. CDR3 sequence (DNA): TGCGCCAGCAGCCCCGGACACCAGAGCTCCTACAATGAGCAGTTCTTC.

The V and J genes are TRBV9 and TRBJ2-7; 9 bases match TRBD1. The germline V gene encodes CDR1 SGDLS and CDR2 YYNGEE. The CDR3 covers 15 residues. The V segment lost 3 bases and the J segment 3 bases; nucleotides outside the gene matches: 7. The chain's CDR3 is CASSASGTGFYEQYF. The CDR3 nucleotides are TGTGCCAGCAGCGCGTCCGGGACAGGGTTCTACGAGCAGTACTTC.

The chain combines TRBV5-6 with TRBJ1-2; 8 positions agree with TRBD1. J lost 8 bases, V lost 0 bases, and 6 bases had no gene match. The CDR3 contains 14 residues. Germline values: CDR1 SGHDT, CDR2 YYEEEE. This CDR3 reads CASSLAPQGAGYTF. CDR3 sequence (DNA): TGTGCCAGCAGCTTGGCCCCGCAGGGGGCAGGCTACACCTTC.

The V call is TRBV29-1, the J call TRBJ2-5; a possible D gene is TRBD2 (6 bases). The CDR3 spans 11 residues. The V and J ends lost 7 bases and 5 bases respectively, with 11 bases between them. The germline V gene encodes CDR1 SQVTM and CDR2 ANQGSEA. This chain's CDR3 is CSATRLETQYF. For the CDR3, the DNA is TGCAGCGCGACTAGATTGGAGACCCAGTACTTC. Complete variable domain (other parts from reference TRBV29-1 and TRBJ2-5): SAVISQKPSRDICQRGTSLTIQCQVDSQVTMMFWYRQQPGQSLTLIATANQGSEATYESGFVIDKFPISRPNLTFSTLTVSNMSPEDSSIYLCSATRLETQYFGPGTRLLVL.

The rearrangement uses TRBV27 and TRBJ2-4; D may be TRBD1 (5 bases). The CDR3 is 16 residues long. V lost 2 bases to trimming and J lost 0 bases, with 11 bases between them. Germline V gene data show CDR1 as MNHEY and CDR2 as SMNVEV (reference sequence). The CDR3 DNA follows: TGTGCCAGCAGTTTACGGCAGGGAAGAGCCAAAAACATTCAGTACTTC. This encodes CASSLRQGRAKNIQYF.

This clone was picked up one time. The rearrangement links TRBV19 to TRBJ1-6; TRBD1 aligns across 7 bases. Trimming removed 5 bases from V and 6 bases from J; junction bases left unmatched: 7. From germline, CDR1 is LNHDA and CDR2 SQIVND (reference sequence). The CDR3 spans 15 residues. CDR3 in DNA: TGTGCCAGTAGTTTCGACAGGGCGGGTAATTCACCCCTCCACTTT. Protein sequence: CASSFDRAGNSPLHF.

The chain combines TRBV2 with TRBJ2-3; D not certain. The germline V gene encodes CDR1 SNHLY and CDR2 FYNNEI. The CDR3 totals 10 residues. The ends were cut back, 7 bases at V and 4 bases at J, with 3 bases in the middle. The CDR3 here is CASTADTQYF. For the CDR3, the DNA is TGTGCCAGCACAGCAGATACGCAGTATTTT. The full variable domain, with the rest looked up from reference TRBV2 and TRBJ2-3, is EPEVTQTPSHQVTQMGQEVILRCVPISNHLYFYWYRQILGQKVEFLVSFYNNEISEKSEIFDDQFSVERPDGSNFTLKIRSTKLEDSAMYFCASTADTQYFGPGTRLTVL.